Below are 8 T cell receptor beta chains sequenced from a single sample in a study of cytomegalovirus exposure and HLA in healthy donors. The PCR employed 60 Vbeta primers together with 13 Jbeta primers. The protocol was immunoSEQ multiplex PCR, while the TCRdb copy is restricted to in-frame clones and leaves out a portion. The specimen's table records fewer than 70,000 clones. What was sequenced was PBMCs. The receptors originated from a woman in her late teens or twenties in good health and CMV-seronegative.

The chain carries TRBV5-4 and TRBJ2-3; no clear D. Trimming took 2 bases from V and 2 from J, leaving 9 bases between them. Germline V gene data show CDR1 as SGHNT and CDR2 as YYREEE (reference sequence). CDR3 length: 14 residues. The CDR3 protein is CASSFDSFTDTQYF. As DNA, the CDR3 is TGTGCCAGCAGCTTTGACTCCTTCACAGATACGCAGTATTTT.

The rearrangement links TRBV28 to TRBJ2-3, with 10 bases matching TRBD2. CDR1 and CDR2 (germline): MDHEN, SYDVKM. This CDR3 is built from 14 residues. V was pared by 6 bases and J by 6 bases, with 6 bases of the junction left unmatched. Written as DNA, the CDR3 is TGTGCCAGCAGCCCAGCGGGGGGGCAGGATACGCAGTATTTT. This translates into CASSPAGGQDTQYF.

The gene calls are TRBV5-1 and TRBJ1-2, with D perhaps matching TRBD1 (6 bases). Germline V lookup: CDR1 SGHRS, CDR2 YFSETQ. V lost 0 bases to trimming and J lost 2 bases, with 17 bases between them. The CDR3 runs to 17 residues. DNA of the CDR3: TGCGCCAGCAGCTTGGGGCGCGGAAGGGGGTGGAACTATGGCTACACCTTC. Protein product: CASSLGRGRGWNYGYTF.

The gene calls are TRBV7-9 and TRBJ1-2; D is unclear. The CDR3 consists of 18 residues. The V gene lost 5 bases and the J gene lost 6 bases, with 28 bases spanning the gap. The germline CDR1 and CDR2 sequences are SEHNR and FQNEAQ (reference sequence). In DNA form, the CDR3 reads TGTGCCAGCAGCAAACCATGGTTACGGTCTCGGGGAAGGGATGGCTACACCTTC. Its translation is CASSKPWLRSRGRDGYTF.

The chain has TRBV9 and TRBJ1-5; unclear D gene. CDR1 SGDLS and CDR2 YYNGEE come from the germline V gene. The CDR3 spans 14 residues. Trimming left V 0 bases short and J 8 bases short, with 12 bases between. CDR3 sequence: CASSVEGSPEPQHF. In nucleotides, the CDR3 is TGTGCCAGCAGCGTAGAAGGGAGCCCTGAGCCCCAGCATTTT.

The chain recombines TRBV29-1 with TRBJ1-1; TRBD1 is a possible D gene (6 bases). The V end lost 7 bases, the J end lost 3 bases, and 12 bases lay between the germline ends. Germline V lookup: CDR1 SQVTM, CDR2 ANQGSEA. The CDR3 contains 12 residues. CDR3 bases: TGCAGCGCCCGAGGGGGGGACACTGAAGCTTTCTTT. Translation gives CSARGGDTEAFF.

This sequence joins TRBV4-1 and TRBJ2-1; 7 bases agree with TRBD1. The germline CDR1 and CDR2 sequences are MGHRA and YSYEKL. CDR3 length: 15 residues. J was trimmed by 7 bases and V by 0 bases; bases with no gene match: 6. The CDR3 protein is CASSQEGTGANEQFF. CDR3 DNA sequence: TGCGCCAGCAGCCAAGAAGGAACAGGGGCAAATGAGCAGTTCTTC.

The V gene is TRBV10-1, the J gene TRBJ1-1; TRBD1 matches at 7 bases. With 2 bases clipped from V and 4 bases from J, the junction kept 7 bases outside the gene matches. CDR3 length: 15 residues. Germline V gives CDR1 WNHNN, CDR2 SYGVQD (reference sequence). In nucleotides, the CDR3 is TGCGCCAGCAGTGAGATGAGACAGGGCTCCACTGAAGCTTTCTTT. Translation: CASSEMRQGSTEAFF.